Shown below are 22 T cell receptor beta chains from a single sample sequenced in a study of T-cell memory formation after mild COVID-19. TCRdb independently ran MiXCR on the 5' RACE reads; one entry per CDR3 protein. The sample holds hundreds of thousands of distinct CDR3 sequences, around 30% seen once. Sequencing used PBMCs or a T cell subset sorted from them (not recorded which). Receptor source: an adult woman who had mild COVID-19 (a few samples of this study predate the infection). Cell type and time point are not known.

This clonotype was counted only a few times. The V call is TRBV29-1, the J call TRBJ2-1; either TRBD1 or TRBD2 may fit D (5 bases each). The CDR3 totals 12 residues. Germline V CDR1 and CDR2: SQVTM, ANQGSEA. Trimming left V 2 bases short and J 8 bases short, with 10 bases between. The CDR3 here is CSVEQGVDEQFF. CDR3 DNA sequence: TGCAGCGTTGAACAGGGAGTTGATGAGCAGTTCTTC.

V usage is TRBV29-1 and J usage is TRBJ2-2; D not certain. The CDR3 contains 13 residues. CDR1 is SQVTM, CDR2 ANQGSEA, per germline. V lost 0 bases and J 4 bases, leaving 6 bases between the germline ends. The CDR3 DNA follows: TGCAGCGTTGAAGACAGTTCCACCGGGGAGCTGTTTTTT. Protein product: CSVEDSSTGELFF.

The chain has TRBV9 and TRBJ2-3, with TRBD2 matching over 10 bases. This CDR3 is built from 17 residues. V trimming: 4 bases; J trimming: 3 bases; junction bases outside the gene matches: 11. Germline V gene data show CDR1 as SGDLS and CDR2 as YYNGEE. The DNA for the CDR3 is TGTGCCAGCAGCCCTTTGATTAGCGGGGGGCGAACAGATACGCAGTATTTT. Encoded protein: CASSPLISGGRTDTQYF.

The chain uses TRBV20-1 and TRBJ2-7, with 10 bases aligning to TRBD2. Looked up from germline, CDR1 is DFQATT and CDR2 is SNEGSKA (reference sequence). With 2 bases clipped from V and 3 bases from J, the junction kept 10 bases outside the gene matches. This CDR3 region has 16 residues. The CDR3 region is CSARPSGTSEIYEQYF. The CDR3 nucleotides are TGCAGTGCTAGACCCTCCGGGACTAGCGAGATCTACGAGCAGTACTTC.

This clonotype was counted only a few times. The rearrangement links TRBV7-6 to TRBJ2-1; perhaps TRBD2 as D (6 bases). Germline-derived CDR1 and CDR2 are SGHVS and FNYEAQ. The germline V and J ends were trimmed by 5 bases and 8 bases, with 19 bases remaining between them. The CDR3 is made up of 15 amino acids. The DNA of the CDR3 is TGTGCCAGCAGCCTTCTAGCGTTGGGGTCGGATGAGCAGTTCTTC. Protein: CASSLLALGSDEQFF.

This clonotype has ten or more counts. This chain joins TRBV25-1 and TRBJ2-7, with TRBD1 identical over 7 bases. The CDR3 is 15 residues long. J gave up 4 bases and V 4 bases, and 10 bases lay outside the gene matches. CDR1 and CDR2 (germline): MGHDK, SYGVNS. The CDR3 sequence is CASSAMNRGSYEQYF. The CDR3 nucleotides are TGTGCCAGCAGTGCAATGAACAGGGGTTCGTACGAGCAGTACTTC.

The chain couples TRBV29-1 to TRBJ2-7; TRBD2 is a possible D gene (6 bases). The germline CDR1 and CDR2 sequences are SQVTM and ANQGSEA. The CDR3 consists of 11 residues. V lost 6 bases to trimming and J lost 6 bases, with 12 bases between them. This CDR3 is CSVRGGGEQYF. CDR3 DNA: TGCAGCGTCCGGGGAGGCGGCGAGCAGTACTTC.

The V gene is TRBV3-1, the J gene TRBJ2-1, with D hard to call. Trimming took 0 bases from V and 9 from J, leaving 9 bases between them. The CDR3 covers 13 residues. Germline V gene data show CDR1 as LGHDT and CDR2 as YNNKEL (reference sequence). The CDR3 DNA reads TGTGCCAGCAGCCAAGATAGATCGAGTGAGCAGTTCTTC. This sequence encodes CASSQDRSSEQFF.

V usage is TRBV12-3 or TRBV12-4 and J usage is TRBJ2-3; weak D call: TRBD1 (6 bases). The CDR3 spans 13 residues. V shed 7 bases and J shed 5 bases, with 13 bases lying between them. In DNA form, the CDR3 reads TGTGCCAGCACAGGACAGATCCTAGATACGCAGTATTTT. Its translation is CASTGQILDTQYF.

V is TRBV29-1 and J is TRBJ2-4; 7 nucleotides line up with TRBD1. This CDR3 is 12 amino acids long. V shed 4 bases, J shed 5 bases, and the junction held 2 bases outside the gene matches. The germline gives CDR1 SQVTM, CDR2 ANQGSEA. This chain's CDR3 is CSVGQGENIQYF. Written as DNA, the CDR3 is TGCAGCGTTGGACAGGGTGAAAACATTCAGTACTTC.

The chain employs TRBV5-6 and TRBJ2-3, with unresolved D. The V end lost 3 bases, the J end lost 2 bases, and 7 bases lay between the germline ends. Germline values: CDR1 SGHDT, CDR2 YYEEEE. CDR3 size: 13 residues. Written as DNA, the CDR3 is TGTGCCAGCAGCTCAACTCTCACAGATACGCAGTATTTT. It specifies CASSSTLTDTQYF. The entire variable domain, with the rest obtained from reference TRBV5-6 and TRBJ2-3, is as follows: DAGVTQSPTHLIKTRGQQVTLRCSPKSGHDTVSWYQQALGQGPQFIFQYYEEEERQRGNFPDRFSGHQFPNYSSELNVNALLLGDSALYLCASSSTLTDTQYFGPGTRLTVL.

This clonotype was counted only a few times. The V and J genes are TRBV11-2 and TRBJ2-1; TRBD2 aligns across 7 bases. This CDR3 comprises 17 residues. The V segment lost 0 bases and the J segment 0 bases; nucleotides outside the gene matches: 5. Germline V CDR1 and CDR2: SGHAT, FQNNGV. CDR3 nucleotides: TGTGCCAGCAGCTTAGATACAGCGGGGCTCTCCTACAATGAGCAGTTCTTC. Translation: CASSLDTAGLSYNEQFF.

This clonotype came up a few times. The chain has TRBV2 and TRBJ2-7; D is undetermined. Germline lookup yields CDR1 SNHLY and CDR2 FYNNEI. V was shortened by 4 bases and J by 7 bases, with 17 bases between the two germline ends. The CDR3 runs to 14 residues. The CDR3 bases are TGTGCCAGCAGTGTAGACCGCAGCCCACGAGAGCAGTACTTC. It specifies CASSVDRSPREQYF.

The table lists this clonotype with a few counts. The chain carries TRBV13 and TRBJ2-1, with 9 bases identical to TRBD2. V dropped 4 bases and J dropped 8; count of bases not matched to a gene: 6. The CDR3 consists of 14 residues. Germline V gene sequence: CDR1 PRHDT, CDR2 FYEKMQ (reference sequence). The CDR3 DNA reads as TGTGCCAGCAGCTCATCTAGCGGGATAGATGAGCAGTTCTTC. Protein sequence: CASSSSSGIDEQFF. Full variable domain (remainder filled in from reference TRBV13 and TRBJ2-1): AAGVIQSPRHLIKEKRETATLKCYPIPRHDTVYWYQQGPGQDPQFLISFYEKMQSDKGSIPDRFSAQQFSDYHSELNMSSLELGDSALYFCASSSSSGIDEQFFGPGTRLTVL.

This rearrangement joins TRBV7-8 to TRBJ2-1; 8 bases map to TRBD2. From germline, CDR1 is SGHVS and CDR2 FQNEAQ. J gave up 7 bases and V 1 base, and 12 bases lay outside the gene matches. The CDR3 extends over 17 amino acids. CDR3 sequence: CASSLGRQSGGMNEQFF. For the CDR3, the DNA is TGTGCCAGCAGCTTAGGGCGGCAGAGCGGGGGAATGAATGAGCAGTTCTTC.

V usage is TRBV30 and J usage is TRBJ2-3; a possible D gene is TRBD2 (5 bases). CDR1 GTSNPN and CDR2 SVGIG come from the germline V gene (reference sequence). The CDR3 is made up of 12 amino acids. V dropped 3 bases and J dropped 5 bases, with 9 bases sitting between them. The CDR3 protein is CAWRKREDTQYF. As DNA, the CDR3 is TGTGCCTGGAGGAAACGGGAAGATACGCAGTATTTT.

V gene TRBV3-1 combines with J gene TRBJ1-6; weak D call: TRBD1 (6 bases). The ends were cut back, 0 bases at V and 13 bases at J, with 16 bases in the middle. The CDR3 covers 15 residues. Per the germline V gene, CDR1 is LGHDT and CDR2 is YNNKEL (reference sequence). Here the CDR3 DNA reads TGTGCCAGCAGCCAAGATGTGGACAGCCGCTCGCCCCTCCACTTT. This translates into CASSQDVDSRSPLHF.

This clonotype has a handful of counts. The chain joins TRBV4-3 to TRBJ2-7, with TRBD2 identical over 9 bases. The trim removed 1 base at V and 2 bases at J, leaving 18 bases unmatched. The germline CDR1 and CDR2 sequences are LGHNA and YSLEER. This CDR3 region has 20 residues. The chain's CDR3 is CASSQGGGLAGQPPTYEQYF. DNA for the CDR3: TGCGCCAGCAGCCAAGGGGGAGGGCTAGCGGGACAACCTCCCACCTACGAGCAGTACTTC.

This clonotype has a handful of counts. V and J are TRBV6-6 and TRBJ1-1; D is undetermined. V dropped 7 bases and J dropped 3 bases, with 15 bases sitting between them. This CDR3 spans 14 amino acids. Per germline, CDR1 MNHNY and CDR2 SVGAGI (reference sequence). Here the CDR3 reads CASTMTWGDTEAFF. CDR3 DNA: TGTGCCAGCACCATGACTTGGGGAGACACTGAAGCTTTCTTT.

This chain links TRBV24-1 with TRBJ2-2, with TRBD1 as a possible D gene (6 bases). V was cut by 3 bases and J by 5 bases, with 15 bases left in between. Per germline, CDR1 KGHDR and CDR2 SFDVKD. The CDR3 has 16 residues. CDR3 bases: TGTGCCACCAGTGATATACCGGGACAAAAGACCGGGGAGCTGTTTTTT. Translating gives CATSDIPGQKTGELFF.

This clonotype has more than one count but fewer than ten. V usage is TRBV6-5 and J usage is TRBJ1-4, with a tentative D call TRBD1 (5 bases). The V gene's germline CDR1 is MNHEY and CDR2 SVGAGI. V was shortened by 5 bases and J by 8 bases, with 15 bases between the two germline ends. CDR3 length: 14 amino acids. The CDR3 protein is CASSGRQGKEKLFF. DNA for the CDR3: TGTGCCAGCAGTGGGAGGCAGGGAAAGGAAAAACTGTTTTTT.

This clonotype was detected ten times or more. This chain connects TRBV9 to TRBJ2-1, with TRBD1 identical over 8 bases. This CDR3 is 17 amino acids long. Per the germline V gene, CDR1 is SGDLS and CDR2 is YYNGEE. With V trimmed by 0 bases and J by 6 bases, 11 bases remained unmatched. CDR3 nucleotides: TGTGCCAGCAGCGTAGATGACAGGGGTTATCATAGCAATGAGCAGTTCTTC. This codes for CASSVDDRGYHSNEQFF.